The following is a T cell receptor beta chain sequence with its context. This sample stems from a study of Ad26.COV2.S vaccination and SARS-CoV-2 variants. Indicated treatment: roughly 18 received Ad26.COV2.S at low or high dose, single or two shots; roughly five received placebo; per-sample allocation not given. Sampling took place 63 days after the first vaccine or placebo injection. The donor was a Boston adult aged 18-55 years. The table came from immunoSEQ multiplex PCR; TCRdb's copy has only in-frame clones and leaves some out. Altogether about 320,000 clones are present, 86% being singletons, with the ten largest covering 1.9%. The origin of this receptor is a person aged 18-60 years who received the Ad26.COV2.S COVID-19 vaccine or a placebo. The sample was peripheral blood, taken in a trial of Ad26.COV2.S vaccine versus placebo.

This chain's CDR3 is CASSYGSPNYGYTF. In DNA form, the CDR3 reads TGTGCCAGCAGTTACGGGAGCCCTAACTATGGCTACACCTTC. V gene TRBV6-2 or TRBV6-3 combines with J gene TRBJ1-2; no reliable D call. CDR1 is MNHEY, CDR2 SVGEGT, per germline. The CDR3 loop spans 14 amino acids. V dropped 2 bases and J dropped 0 bases, with 7 bases sitting between them.